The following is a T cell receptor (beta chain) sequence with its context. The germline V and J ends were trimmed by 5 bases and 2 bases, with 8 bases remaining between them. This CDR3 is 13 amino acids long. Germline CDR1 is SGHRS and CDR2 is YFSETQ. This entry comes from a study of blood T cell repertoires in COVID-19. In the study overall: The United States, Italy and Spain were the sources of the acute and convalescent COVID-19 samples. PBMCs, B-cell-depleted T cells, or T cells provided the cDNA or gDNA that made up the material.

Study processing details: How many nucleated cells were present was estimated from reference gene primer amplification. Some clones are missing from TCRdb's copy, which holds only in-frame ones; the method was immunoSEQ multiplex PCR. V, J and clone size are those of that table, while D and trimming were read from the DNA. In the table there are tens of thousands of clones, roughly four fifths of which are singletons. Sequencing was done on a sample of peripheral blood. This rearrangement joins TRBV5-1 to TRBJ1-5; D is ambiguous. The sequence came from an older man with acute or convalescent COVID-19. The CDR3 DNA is TGCGCCAGCAGGGCAGAGGGCAATCAGCCCCAGCATTTT. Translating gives CASRAEGNQPQHF.